The subject of this entry is one T cell receptor beta chain. This record belongs to a study of cytomegalovirus exposure and HLA in healthy donors. PCR employed 60 Vbeta and 13 Jbeta primers. Profiled with immunoSEQ multiplex PCR; TCRdb holds only in-frame clones, not every one. The profile shows 200,000 to 250,000 clones, approximately 80% of them singletons. With 0 bases removed from V and 5 bases from J, the gap between germline ends came to 7 bases. CDR1 is SGHRS and CDR2 is YFSETQ in the germline V gene. The CDR3 has 13 residues. The sequence was collected from a man aged 50-59 years in good health and CMV-seronegative. V usage is TRBV5-1 and J usage is TRBJ2-3, with no clear D. Sequenced input: PBMCs. The CDR3 DNA reads as TGCGCCAGCAGCTTGGCCCCAGAAGATACGCAGTATTTT. Translated: CASSLAPEDTQYF.